These T cell receptor beta chains were read from a single sample in a study of blood T cell repertoires in COVID-19. Libraries were prepared by immunoSEQ multiplex PCR; TCRdb keeps only in-frame clonotypes and omits some of them. The repertoire includes about 220,000 clones, around 91% of them detected once, and 3.5% sits in the top ten. The sequencing sample was made of PBMCs or T cells enriched from blood (not recorded which). These receptors were obtained from a woman in her late teens or twenties in a cohort exposed to, infected with or recovered from COVID-19 (not recorded which). Both conserved end residues are part of each CDR3. The order of the fields is clone size, J gene, V gene, CDR3 protein. Some rows mark clone size as missing; the rest say once, few, many or name a class of expanded clone.

-,TRBJ2-7,TRBV12-3/TRBV12-4,CASSSAYEQYF
-,TRBJ1-1,TRBV30,CAWSQPQGTEAFF
-,TRBJ2-3,TRBV28,CASSTGQGTDTQYF
-,TRBJ2-7,TRBV7-9,CASSSDIASPPYEQYF
once,TRBJ2-5,TRBV5-4,CASSFTTGSGEQETQYF
once,TRBJ1-3,TRBV9,CASSVLDGGGSGNTIYF
few,TRBJ1-3,TRBV6-5,CASSYSNSGNTIYF
-,TRBJ2-3,TRBV2,CATALWRTDTQYF
-,TRBJ2-1,TRBV18,CASSPSGDNEQFF
-,TRBJ2-1,TRBV7-3,CASSLMDAGNEQFF
-,TRBJ2-1,TRBV21-1,CASSKGSVGVGDRGPDEQFF
-,TRBJ1-3,TRBV9,CASSVATGNTIYF
-,TRBJ1-2,TRBV5-1,CASSLDTQANYGYTF
-,TRBJ1-4,TRBV5-4,CASSWRGQGNEKLFF
-,TRBJ1-3,TRBV28,CASSLGQGGNTIYF
-,TRBJ1-3,TRBV2,CASSEASGSGNTIYF
-,TRBJ1-1,TRBV2,CASSLGQTIEAFF
-,TRBJ1-6,TRBV19,CASSQAGGRSPLHF
-,TRBJ1-5,TRBV6-5,CASSPGQDRNQPQHF
-,TRBJ2-2,TRBV29-1,CSVVKGWDTGELFF
-,TRBJ2-1,TRBV11-2,CASSLISVEQFF
-,TRBJ2-3,TRBV10-3,CAISEPSASTDTQYF
once,TRBJ2-3,TRBV3-1/TRBV3-2,CASSQPSGSTDTQYF
-,TRBJ2-5,TRBV9,CASSVGRTSGFQETQYF
once,TRBJ1-6,TRBV5-1,CASSSSNNSPLHF
-,TRBJ1-3,TRBV19,CATEVGGSGNTIYF
-,TRBJ2-7,TRBV5-4,CASSLATRGSSREQYF
-,TRBJ1-6,TRBV9,CASSVEDSSYNSPLHF
-,TRBJ1-6,TRBV28,CASSQGMDNSPLHF
few,TRBJ2-2,TRBV5-1,CASSLAAGGQPGELFF
-,TRBJ1-1,TRBV9,CASSADSRGNTEAFF
-,TRBJ1-3,TRBV7-6,CASSLGGTDSGNTIYF